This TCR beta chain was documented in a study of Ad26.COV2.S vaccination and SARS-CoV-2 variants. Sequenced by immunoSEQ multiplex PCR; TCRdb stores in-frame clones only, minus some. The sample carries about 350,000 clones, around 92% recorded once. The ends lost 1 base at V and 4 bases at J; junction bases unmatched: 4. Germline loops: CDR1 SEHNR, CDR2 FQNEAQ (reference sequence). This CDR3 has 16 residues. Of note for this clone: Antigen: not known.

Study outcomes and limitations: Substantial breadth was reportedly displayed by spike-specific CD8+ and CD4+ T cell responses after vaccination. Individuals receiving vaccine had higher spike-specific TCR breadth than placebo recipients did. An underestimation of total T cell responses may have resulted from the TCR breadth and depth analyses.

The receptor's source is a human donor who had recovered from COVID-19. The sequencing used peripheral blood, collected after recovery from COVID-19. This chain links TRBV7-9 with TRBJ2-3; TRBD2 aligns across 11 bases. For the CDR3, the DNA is TGTGCCAGCAGCTTAGTAGCGGGGGGGCCCTCAGATACGCAGTATTTT. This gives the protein CASSLVAGGPSDTQYF.